The source of this T cell receptor beta chain is a study of human CD4 T cells and Enterobacteriaceae (dated by TCRdb to the early 2020s). Study-level results and caveats: The reactivity of ex vivo clonotypes was inferred solely through the matching of nucleotide sequences to CFSE-low cultures from the same donors. In ex vivo samples, clonotypes with broad cross-reactivity seemed more expanded than specific clonotypes, as 11 of 19 and about 60% of the roughly 34 fell within the top 5%.

Memory CD4+ T cells were FACS-sorted on a FACSAria III to over 98% purity as all CD4+ cells other than CD45RA+CCR7+CD95- naive cells. Healthy donor blood was obtained from blood donation centers in Switzerland. Total CD4+ T cells and monocytes were enriched by positive selection with CD4 and CD14 magnetic microbeads. CD8+, CD14+, CD16+, CD56+, CD19+ and CD25-bright cells were excluded before sorting. In a couple of blood donors, total memory CD4+ T cells were sequenced directly ex vivo to assess in vivo expansion of bacteria-reactive clonotypes. Isolation of peripheral blood mononuclear cells from donor blood was performed with Ficoll-Paque Plus. At the junction V is shortened by 4 bases and J by 4 bases; bases outside the gene matches: 10. CDR1 and CDR2, per the germline V gene, are SGDLS and YYNGEE. The CDR3 starts with the cysteine, ends with the phenylalanine, and has 15 residues. Of all the DNA, just the CDR3 is kept, 45 bases in frame from base 1.

Deep-level sequencing, with a detection sensitivity of one cell in 200,000, was applied to the ex vivo total memory CD4+ samples. The QIAamp DNA Micro Kit was used to extract genomic DNA from cell pellets, and spectrophotometry was used to check the quantity and purity of the genomic DNA. TCR Vbeta CDR3 regions were amplified with the immunoSEQ multiplex PCR assay. Sequencing of amplicons was performed on the Illumina HiSeq platform. Retrieved sequences were 87 nucleotides long and contained the CDR3 region. Per the source publication's procedure: A clonotype was defined as a unique productive TCR Vbeta nucleotide sequence and was quantified by productive template frequency from ImmunoSEQ Analyzer V3.0. A threshold set at the top 5th percentile of each frequency-ranked repertoire was used to define expanded clonotypes. Repertoire overlap was calculated as Chao-Jaccard using the R package fossil and displayed by nonmetric multidimensional scaling using the R package MASS. Not all clones reach the TCRdb copy of this immuneACCESS table, which keeps in-frame sequences only. Checked studies attribute under half of the gap to unresolved V genes and leave the rest unexplained. V, J and clone size were drawn from that table, and D and trimming were deduced from the DNA. The table for this sample lists tens of thousands of clones; just under 85% of them were counted only once. Around 1.8% of the sample comes from the top ten.

Notes on this clone: What this receptor recognizes is not known. The record has no base qualities; no much larger clone is one base away.

The rearranged segments are TRBV9 and TRBJ1-1, with 7 junctional bases fitting TRBD1. This receptor was taken from a human donor in good health. Sequencing was done on a sample of memory CD4+ T cells from blood. The sample's cell subset or site label, in plain terms: total memory CD4 T cells sorted directly ex vivo, unstimulated. The nucleotide sequence is TGTGCCAGCAGCCAGGGGGGCTTTCGGATCACTGAAGCTTTCTTT. This is translated as CASSQGGFRITEAFF. With the portions outside the CDR3 filled from the reference TRBV9 and TRBJ1-1 genes, the complete variable region becomes DSGVTQTPKHLITATGQRVTLRCSPRSGDLSVYWYQQSLDQGLQFLIQYYNGEERAKGNILERFSAQQFPDLHSELNLSSLELGDSALYFCASSQGGFRITEAFFGQGTRLTVV.